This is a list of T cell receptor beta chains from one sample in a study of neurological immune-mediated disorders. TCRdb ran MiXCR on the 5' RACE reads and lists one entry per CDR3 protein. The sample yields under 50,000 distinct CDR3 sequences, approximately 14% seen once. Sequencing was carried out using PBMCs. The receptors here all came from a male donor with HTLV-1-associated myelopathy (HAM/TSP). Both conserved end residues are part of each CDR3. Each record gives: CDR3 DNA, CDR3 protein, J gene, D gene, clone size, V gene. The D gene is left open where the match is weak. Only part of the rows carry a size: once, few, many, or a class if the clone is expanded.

cdr3_nt: TGCAGTGCTTCGGACAGGTACCTCTCCTACGAGCAGTACTTC; cdr3_aa: CSASDRYLSYEQYF; j_call: TRBJ2-7; d_call: TRBD1; clone_size: many; v_call: TRBV20-1
cdr3_nt: TGTGCCAGCAGCTTAGACGTCAGGGGGGAAAAACTGTTTTTT; cdr3_aa: CASSLDVRGEKLFF; j_call: TRBJ1-4; d_call: TRBD1; clone_size: many; v_call: TRBV7-9
cdr3_nt: TGTGCCAGCAGCGTAGAGATCGGACGTAACACTGAAGCTTTCTTT; cdr3_aa: CASSVEIGRNTEAFF; j_call: TRBJ1-1; d_call: NA; clone_size: many; v_call: TRBV9
cdr3_nt: TGTGCCACCAGCAGAGAGGGAACTAATGAAAAACTGTTTTTT; cdr3_aa: CATSREGTNEKLFF; j_call: TRBJ1-4; d_call: NA; clone_size: many; v_call: TRBV15
cdr3_nt: TGTGCCAGCAGCTCTATTAGGGCAGGGCTACAGAAGATAGGCTCTGGAAACACCATATATTTT; cdr3_aa: CASSSIRAGLQKIGSGNTIYF; j_call: TRBJ1-3; d_call: NA; clone_size: many; v_call: TRBV7-8
cdr3_nt: TGTGCCAGCAGCCAGCGTCTTGCCGGCTACACCTTC; cdr3_aa: CASSQRLAGYTF; j_call: TRBJ1-2; d_call: NA; clone_size: many; v_call: TRBV3-1
cdr3_nt: TGTGCCAGCAGCCCCAATTCACAGGGGGGCGGGGAAAAACTGTTTTTT; cdr3_aa: CASSPNSQGGGEKLFF; j_call: TRBJ1-4; d_call: TRBD1; clone_size: many; v_call: TRBV7-2
cdr3_nt: TGCAGTGCTAAGACAGGATGGGCCTATGGCTACACCTTC; cdr3_aa: CSAKTGWAYGYTF; j_call: TRBJ1-2; d_call: NA; clone_size: many; v_call: TRBV20-1
cdr3_nt: TGTGCCAGCAGCTTAAGGAGCAGATTAACCCAAGAGACCCAGTACTTC; cdr3_aa: CASSLRSRLTQETQYF; j_call: TRBJ2-5; d_call: NA; clone_size: many; v_call: TRBV7-2
cdr3_nt: TGTGCCAGCAGTCCTGACAACTCTGGAAACACCATATATTTT; cdr3_aa: CASSPDNSGNTIYF; j_call: TRBJ1-3; d_call: NA; clone_size: many; v_call: TRBV6-6
cdr3_nt: TGCGCCAGCAGCCCTACATCAGGCACCTACGAGCAGTACTTC; cdr3_aa: CASSPTSGTYEQYF; j_call: TRBJ2-7; d_call: NA; clone_size: few; v_call: TRBV5-1
cdr3_nt: TGTGCCAGCAGCTTAAGAGTTATGAACACTGAAGCTTTCTTT; cdr3_aa: CASSLRVMNTEAFF; j_call: TRBJ1-1; d_call: NA; clone_size: many; v_call: TRBV5-6
cdr3_nt: TGTGCCAGCAGTACGACAGGGTCCCATCAGCCCCAGCATTTT; cdr3_aa: CASSTTGSHQPQHF; j_call: TRBJ1-5; d_call: TRBD1; clone_size: many; v_call: TRBV7-9
cdr3_nt: TGCAGTGCTAGAGATACAGTGACAGACAGCACAGATACGCAGTATTTT; cdr3_aa: CSARDTVTDSTDTQYF; j_call: TRBJ2-3; d_call: NA; clone_size: many; v_call: TRBV20-1
cdr3_nt: TGTGCCAGCAGTTACTATGCAGGGACAAATTCACCCCTCCACTTT; cdr3_aa: CASSYYAGTNSPLHF; j_call: TRBJ1-6; d_call: NA; clone_size: many; v_call: TRBV6-5
cdr3_nt: TGCGCCAGCAGCTTGACTCGACAGGACGCAACTAATGAAAAACTGTTTTTT; cdr3_aa: CASSLTRQDATNEKLFF; j_call: TRBJ1-4; d_call: NA; clone_size: many; v_call: TRBV5-1
cdr3_nt: TGCGCCAGCAGCTTGGTCGGCAACAACTATGGCTACACCTTC; cdr3_aa: CASSLVGNNYGYTF; j_call: TRBJ1-2; d_call: NA; clone_size: many; v_call: TRBV5-1
cdr3_nt: TGCGCCAGCAGCAACCCCCGGACAGGGGACACTGAAGCTTTCTTT; cdr3_aa: CASSNPRTGDTEAFF; j_call: TRBJ1-1; d_call: TRBD1; clone_size: medium-sized; v_call: TRBV5-1
cdr3_nt: TGCGCCAGCAGCCTCGGGACACAGGGCTACACCTTC; cdr3_aa: CASSLGTQGYTF; j_call: TRBJ1-2; d_call: NA; clone_size: many; v_call: TRBV5-1
cdr3_nt: TGCAGTGCTAGGGCCGGGGGGGCCTTCTTTCACGACAATGAGCAGTTCTTC; cdr3_aa: CSARAGGAFFHDNEQFF; j_call: TRBJ2-1; d_call: TRBD2; clone_size: many; v_call: TRBV20-1
cdr3_nt: TGTGCCAGCAGCCGGGACTTGAATCAGCCCCAGCATTTT; cdr3_aa: CASSRDLNQPQHF; j_call: TRBJ1-5; d_call: NA; clone_size: many; v_call: TRBV14
cdr3_nt: TGCGCCAGCAGCCGGGACGGGTACAATCAGCCCCAGCATTTT; cdr3_aa: CASSRDGYNQPQHF; j_call: TRBJ1-5; d_call: NA; clone_size: many; v_call: TRBV5-1
cdr3_nt: TGCAGTGCTAGAGGTGTCCGCGGGAGCACAGATACGCAGTATTTT; cdr3_aa: CSARGVRGSTDTQYF; j_call: TRBJ2-3; d_call: NA; clone_size: many; v_call: TRBV20-1
cdr3_nt: TGTGCCAGCAGTTTACGACGATCCTACGAGCAGTACTTC; cdr3_aa: CASSLRRSYEQYF; j_call: TRBJ2-7; d_call: NA; clone_size: NA; v_call: TRBV12-3/TRBV12-4
cdr3_nt: TGTGCCAGCAGCTTAGGTCGCAATGAGCAGTTCTTC; cdr3_aa: CASSLGRNEQFF; j_call: TRBJ2-1; d_call: NA; clone_size: many; v_call: TRBV7-9
cdr3_nt: TGTGCCAGCAGCTTGGCCCCGGGGCTAGCGGAAGAGACCCAGTACTTC; cdr3_aa: CASSLAPGLAEETQYF; j_call: TRBJ2-5; d_call: TRBD2; clone_size: many; v_call: TRBV5-6